One sample yielded the 12 T cell receptor beta chains listed below, sequenced in a study of beta chain features in type 1 diabetes. Every isolated RNA sample was fully reverse transcribed, so sequencing captured expressed TCRB transcripts. Generated by immunoSEQ multiplex PCR, the TCRdb table keeps only in-frame clones and is missing some. The sample includes under 300,000 clones, about 26% of them seen just once. Source material: central memory CD4+ T cells from blood. The receptors derive from a man between 25 and 39 years old in good health.

The V gene is TRBV9, the J gene TRBJ2-2; D not resolved. Per germline, CDR1 SGDLS and CDR2 YYNGEE. This CDR3 has 15 amino acids. Trimming removed 3 bases at V and 0 bases at J, with 9 bases between. DNA for the CDR3: TGTGCCAGCAGCGCGGACGGATCGAACACCGGGGAGCTGTTTTTT. It yields the protein CASSADGSNTGELFF.

The rearrangement links TRBV10-3 to TRBJ2-5; a weak D match, TRBD2 (6 bases). Germline V CDR1 and CDR2: ENHRY, SYGVKD. The length of the CDR3 is 10 residues. V lost 8 bases to trimming and J lost 5 bases, with 6 bases between them. The CDR3 DNA reads as TGTGCCATCGGGGGGGAGACCCAGTACTTC. Encoded protein: CAIGGETQYF.

This rearrangement joins TRBV6-5 to TRBJ2-5, with a tentative D call TRBD2 (5 bases). The CDR3 consists of 14 residues. The V gene's germline CDR1 is MNHEY and CDR2 SVGAGI. Trimming removed 6 bases at V and 5 bases at J, with 16 bases between. The CDR3 region has the DNA TGTGCCAGCAGCCGCCCACGGGGTGTGGAGACCCAGTACTTC. Translated: CASSRPRGVETQYF.

This clone has just a few counts. J is TRBJ2-5 and V is TRBV14, with TRBD2 matching over 8 bases. Losses at the gene ends were 4 bases for V and 1 base for J; bases not matched to a gene: 17. The germline V gene has CDR1 SGHDN and CDR2 FVKESK. CDR3 length: 19 residues. The CDR3: CASSREFRSGRASQETQYF. Written as DNA, the CDR3 is TGTGCCAGCAGCCGTGAATTCAGGTCCGGGAGGGCCTCCCAAGAGACCCAGTACTTC.

The rearrangement links TRBV2 to TRBJ2-5, with TRBD2 matching over 7 bases. The CDR3 contains 17 residues. Germline CDR1 and CDR2: SNHLY and FYNNEI. V shed 6 bases, J shed 2 bases, and the junction held 15 bases outside the gene matches. CDR3 region: CASSPSRGREGQETQYF. DNA for the CDR3: TGTGCCAGCAGCCCCTCGCGAGGCAGGGAGGGTCAAGAGACCCAGTACTTC.

This clone was seen a handful of times. The rearrangement links TRBV29-1 to TRBJ2-7; 7 positions match TRBD1. CDR1 is SQVTM and CDR2 is ANQGSEA in the germline V gene. Trimming at V came to 5 bases and at J to 3 bases, leaving 10 bases not matched to a gene. This CDR3 has 14 residues. The CDR3 protein is CSVQLDTGVYEQYF. The CDR3 DNA is TGCAGCGTTCAACTAGACACAGGGGTCTACGAGCAGTACTTC.

This clone occurred a few times. The V call is TRBV7-2, the J call TRBJ1-4; TRBD1 might be the D (5 bases). The CDR3 consists of 15 residues. The germline V gene has CDR1 SGHTA and CDR2 FQGNSA. Trimming pared 6 bases from V and 3 bases from J, leaving 14 bases between. Here the CDR3 DNA reads TGTGCCAGCAGTCTCCGGGACGGATCTAATGAAAAACTGTTTTTT. Its protein product is CASSLRDGSNEKLFF. Filled out from reference TRBV7-2 and TRBJ1-4, the complete variable domain reads GAGVSQSPSNKVTEKGKDVELRCDPISGHTALYWYRQSLGQGLEFLIYFQGNSAPDKSGLPSDRFSAERTGGSVSTLTIQRTQQEDSAVYLCASSLRDGSNEKLFFGSGTQLSVL.

The V call is TRBV5-4, the J call TRBJ2-7; D is possibly TRBD1 (6 bases). From germline, CDR1 is SGHNT and CDR2 YYREEE (reference sequence). The CDR3 covers 11 residues. V lost 4 bases to trimming and J lost 5 bases, with 7 bases between them. CDR3 sequence (DNA): TGTGCCAGCAGCCGGGACAACGAGCAGTACTTC. It specifies CASSRDNEQYF. Complete variable domain (other parts from reference TRBV5-4 and TRBJ2-7): ETGVTQSPTHLIKTRGQQVTLRCSSQSGHNTVSWYQQALGQGPQFIFQYYREEENGRGNFPPRFSGLQFPNYSSELNVNALELDDSALYLCASSRDNEQYFGPGTRLTVT.

This clone has a handful of counts. V gene TRBV6-4 combines with J gene TRBJ1-1; no clear D gene. Germline V lookup: CDR1 MRHNA, CDR2 SNTAGT. The CDR3 sequence is 15 residues long. V was pared by 4 bases and J by 0 bases, with 12 bases between. CDR3 region: CASSVSSEMNTEAFF. The DNA for the CDR3 is TGTGCCAGCAGTGTATCGAGCGAGATGAACACTGAAGCTTTCTTT.

J is TRBJ2-5 and V is TRBV2; the D is unclear. The CDR3 runs to 15 residues. Germline CDR1 is SNHLY and CDR2 is FYNNEI. Trimming took 7 bases from V and 5 from J, leaving 20 bases between them. CDR3 bases: TGTGCCAGCAAACGGCAGCCGACCAATGGTGAGACCCAGTACTTC. Amino acid sequence: CASKRQPTNGETQYF.

This chain links TRBV28 with TRBJ1-5; 7 nucleotides line up with TRBD1. Trimming removed 3 bases from V and 5 bases from J; junction bases left unmatched: 10. Per the germline V gene, CDR1 is MDHEN and CDR2 is SYDVKM. The CDR3 extends over 16 amino acids. This CDR3 is CASSFSAARGYQPQHF. CDR3 nucleotides: TGTGCCAGCAGTTTTTCCGCAGCCAGGGGGTATCAGCCCCAGCATTTT.

The chain carries TRBV11-1 and TRBJ1-1, with a weak D call TRBD1 (6 bases). Germline V gene lookup returns CDR1 SGHAT and CDR2 FQDESV (reference sequence). The V and J ends lost 3 bases and 1 base respectively, with 9 bases between them. The CDR3 is 14 residues long. CDR3 in amino acids: CASSFQDRNTEAFF. In nucleotides, the CDR3 is TGTGCCAGCAGCTTTCAGGACAGGAACACTGAAGCTTTCTTT.